This record concerns one TCR beta chain sequence. What this receptor recognizes is not known. The input lacks base qualities; no much larger clone sits a single base away. Per the germline V gene (reference sequence), DFQATT is the CDR1 and SNEGSKA is the CDR2. The CDR3, from cysteine to phenylalanine, totals 15 residues. Here the CDR3 DNA is all that survives: 45 bases in frame from base 1. V and J are truncated by 2 bases and 5 bases respectively, leaving an intervening sequence of 15 bases. Libraries were prepared through 5' RACE. Sequenced on an Illumina HiSeq 2000. Template switching introduced a universal primer binding site; the final cDNA contained a unique molecular identifier, enabling accurate counting of TCR cDNA molecules. First-strand cDNA for TCR alpha and beta chains was synthesized from specific primers in the conserved constant-segment region. To control for contamination, each cDNA library was double barcoded with a SMART-Mk sample barcode plus Illumina barcodes. TruSeq adapter sequences and Illumina sample barcodes were added in two successive PCR steps. The Illumina HiSeq platform was used with custom primers to sequence TCR alpha and beta cDNA libraries. Turning to the authors' computational methods: MiGEC processed the raw reads to extract unique molecular identifiers, while MiXCR was used to determine the CDR3 positions. Recombination models were inferred per individual with the repgenHMM and IGoR tools using an EM algorithm. Shared clonotype analysis was performed with the tcR package in R, normalizing sharing by the product of cloneset sizes. To study raw recombination without the effects of thymic and clonal selection, out-of-frame nonproductive sequences were analyzed. Starting from the raw public reads, TCRdb applied fastp trimming at Q25, assembled clones with MiXCR and retained in-frame beta chains. Merged by CDR3 protein, the rows form single entries marked with the most common genes and DNA. These V and J calls originate from TCRdb's pipeline instead of the authors' own analysis. This sample gives roughly 280,000 distinct CDR3 sequences in total; around 9.7% of them show up just once. Roughly 6.4% of the sample lies in the top ten.

The data stem from a study of identical twins (TCRdb year 2016). Looking at the study overall: The study deep-sequenced TCR alpha and beta repertoires from monozygotic twins, unrelated adults of various ages and cord blood to test whether fetal clonotypes persist. Replicate twin experiments were performed at different times using different library preparation protocols to rule out contamination. On the study overall, not on this receptor specifically: Because the same donors could not be followed over many years, the conclusions relied on cross-sectional statistical analysis. Fewer insertions were carried by abundant cord blood beta clonotypes, a similar but weaker trend appeared in young adult naive repertoires, and no such trend appeared in memory repertoires. Out-of-frame TCR alpha sequences shared between twins showed an excess of low generation-probability sequences compared with coincidental sharing between unrelated individuals. Out-of-frame TCR alpha sharing in monozygotic twins was systematically underestimated by recombination models, whereas sharing between unrelated individuals was in agreement with the recombination models. Invariant T cells such as MAIT and iNKT could partly confound zero-insertion analyses, though diverse VJ usage argued against this for most clonotypes. Excess twin sharing in beta out-of-frame sequences was weaker because fewer shared sequences lowered the signal-to-noise ratio.

Every donor was a healthy Caucasian. Three pairs of female monozygotic twins, all aged roughly 18 to 30 years, made up the twin cohort. Positive isolation kits from Invitrogen were used to isolate the CD4+ and CD8+ T cell populations. These sequences were also reported in another study, on yellow fever vaccine responses in identical twins. According to the second study: According to the authors, the vaccine-induced T cell response in identical twins seemed to be partly convergent and partly specific to each individual. In the study, vaccine-responding T cell clones were precisely tracked in identical twins.

The clonotype comes from a woman aged 18-29 years in good health. The source material was CD8+ T cells sorted from blood. The receptor chain draws on TRBV20-1 and TRBJ2-2; there is no confident call for the D gene. CDR3 sequence: CSARRLSPWTGELFF. The sequenced DNA: TGCAGTGCTAGACGGCTTTCACCGTGGACCGGGGAGCTGTTTTTT.